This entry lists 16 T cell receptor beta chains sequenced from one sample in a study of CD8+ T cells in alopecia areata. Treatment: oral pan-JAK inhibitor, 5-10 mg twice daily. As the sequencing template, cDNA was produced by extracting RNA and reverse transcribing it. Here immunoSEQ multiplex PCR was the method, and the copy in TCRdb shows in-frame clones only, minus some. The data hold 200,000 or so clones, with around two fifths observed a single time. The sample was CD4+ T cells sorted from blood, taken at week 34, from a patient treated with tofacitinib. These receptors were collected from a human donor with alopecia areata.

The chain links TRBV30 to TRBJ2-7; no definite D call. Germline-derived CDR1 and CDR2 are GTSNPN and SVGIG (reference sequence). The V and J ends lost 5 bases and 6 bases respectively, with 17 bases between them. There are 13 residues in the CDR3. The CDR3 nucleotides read TGTGCCTGGGCCGAAAGATTAGTAGGCGAGCAGTACTTC. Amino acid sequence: CAWAERLVGEQYF.

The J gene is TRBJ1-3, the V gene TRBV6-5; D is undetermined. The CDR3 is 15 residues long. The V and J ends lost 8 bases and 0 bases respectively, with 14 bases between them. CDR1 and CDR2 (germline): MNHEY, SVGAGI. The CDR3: CASRAAAGSGNTIYF. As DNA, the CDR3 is TGTGCCAGCCGCGCCGCGGCAGGCTCTGGAAACACCATATATTTT.

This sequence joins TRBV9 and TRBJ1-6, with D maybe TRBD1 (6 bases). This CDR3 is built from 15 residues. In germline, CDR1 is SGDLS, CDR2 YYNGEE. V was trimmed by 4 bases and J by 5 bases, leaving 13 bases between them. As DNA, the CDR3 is TGTGCCAGCAGCCTTGGGACACTGGATAATTCACCCCTCCACTTT. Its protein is CASSLGTLDNSPLHF.

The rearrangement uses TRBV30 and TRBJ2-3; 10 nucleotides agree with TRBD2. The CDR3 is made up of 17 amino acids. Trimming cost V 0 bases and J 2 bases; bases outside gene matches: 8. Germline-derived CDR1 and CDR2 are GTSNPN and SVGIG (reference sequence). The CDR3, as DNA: TGTGCCTGGAGTGTGCGGCGGACTAGCGGATACACAGATACGCAGTATTTT. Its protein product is CAWSVRRTSGYTDTQYF. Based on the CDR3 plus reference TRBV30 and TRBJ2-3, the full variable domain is SQTIHQWPATLVQPVGSPLSLECTVEGTSNPNLYWYRQAAGRGLQLLFYSVGIGQISSEVPQNLSASRPQDRQFILSSKKLLLSDSGFYLCAWSVRRTSGYTDTQYFGPGTRLTVL.

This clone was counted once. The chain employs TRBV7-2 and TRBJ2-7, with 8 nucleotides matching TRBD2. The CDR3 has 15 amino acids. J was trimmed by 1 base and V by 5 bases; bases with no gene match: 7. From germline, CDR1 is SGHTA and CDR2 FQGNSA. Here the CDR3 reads CASSLSGEGSYEQYF. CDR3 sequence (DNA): TGTGCCAGCAGCCTTAGCGGGGAGGGGTCCTACGAGCAGTACTTC. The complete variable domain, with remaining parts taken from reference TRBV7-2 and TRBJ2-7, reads GAGVSQSPSNKVTEKGKDVELRCDPISGHTALYWYRQSLGQGLEFLIYFQGNSAPDKSGLPSDRFSAERTGGSVSTLTIQRTQQEDSAVYLCASSLSGEGSYEQYFGPGTRLTVT.

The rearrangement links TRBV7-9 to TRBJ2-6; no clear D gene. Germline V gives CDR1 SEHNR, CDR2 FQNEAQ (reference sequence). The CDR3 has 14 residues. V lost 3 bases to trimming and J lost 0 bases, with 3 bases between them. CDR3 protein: CASSFGSGANVLTF. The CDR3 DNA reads TGTGCCAGCAGCTTCGGCTCTGGGGCCAACGTCCTGACTTTC.

CDR3 region: CATSRAGGPSNGGYTF. The CDR3 DNA reads TGTGCCACCAGCAGAGCGGGGGGCCCTTCTAATGGGGGCTACACCTTC. This rearrangement joins TRBV15 to TRBJ1-2; D is possibly TRBD1 (6 bases). V was clipped by 1 base and J by 8 bases, with 20 bases between them. CDR3 length: 16 residues. CDR1 LNHNV and CDR2 YYDKDF come from the germline V gene (reference sequence).

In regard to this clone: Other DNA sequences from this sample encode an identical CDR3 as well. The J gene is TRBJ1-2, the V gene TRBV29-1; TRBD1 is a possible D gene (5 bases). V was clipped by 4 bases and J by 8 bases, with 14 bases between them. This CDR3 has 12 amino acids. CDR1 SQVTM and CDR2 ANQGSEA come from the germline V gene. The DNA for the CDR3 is TGCAGCGTTGTGGGGGGAGGCGGAGGCTACACCTTC. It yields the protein CSVVGGGGGYTF.

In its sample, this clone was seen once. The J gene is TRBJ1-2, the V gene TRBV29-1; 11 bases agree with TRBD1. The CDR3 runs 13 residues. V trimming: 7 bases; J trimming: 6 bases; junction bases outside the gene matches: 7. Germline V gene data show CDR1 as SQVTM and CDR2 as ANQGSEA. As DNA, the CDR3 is TGCAGCGCTGGGGACAGGGGGGTGCATGGCTACACCTTC. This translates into CSAGDRGVHGYTF.

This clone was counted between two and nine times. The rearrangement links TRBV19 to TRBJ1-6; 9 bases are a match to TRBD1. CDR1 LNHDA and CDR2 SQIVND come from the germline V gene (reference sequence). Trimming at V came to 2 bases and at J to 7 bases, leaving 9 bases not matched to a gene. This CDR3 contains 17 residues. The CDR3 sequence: CASSIPRTGVENSPLHF. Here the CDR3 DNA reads TGTGCCAGTAGTATACCAAGGACAGGGGTTGAAAATTCACCCCTCCACTTT.

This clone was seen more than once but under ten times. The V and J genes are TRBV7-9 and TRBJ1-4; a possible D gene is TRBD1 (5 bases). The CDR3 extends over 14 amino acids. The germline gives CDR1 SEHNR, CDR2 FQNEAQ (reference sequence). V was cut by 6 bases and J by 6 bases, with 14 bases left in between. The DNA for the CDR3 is TGTGCCAGCAGGGGGGTCCTACCCGATGAAAAACTGTTTTTT. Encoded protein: CASRGVLPDEKLFF.

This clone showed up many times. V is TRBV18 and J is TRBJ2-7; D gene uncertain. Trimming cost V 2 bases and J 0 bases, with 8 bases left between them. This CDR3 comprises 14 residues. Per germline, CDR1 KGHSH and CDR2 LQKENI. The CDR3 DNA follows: TGTGCCAGCTCACCAAAATACGACTCCTACGAGCAGTACTTC. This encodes CASSPKYDSYEQYF.

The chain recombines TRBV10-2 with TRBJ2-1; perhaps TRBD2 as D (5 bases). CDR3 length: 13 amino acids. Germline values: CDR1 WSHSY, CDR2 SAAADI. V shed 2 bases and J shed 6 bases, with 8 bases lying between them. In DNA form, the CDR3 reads TGCGCCAGCAGTGAGATAGAGGGCAATGAGCAGTTCTTC. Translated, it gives CASSEIEGNEQFF.

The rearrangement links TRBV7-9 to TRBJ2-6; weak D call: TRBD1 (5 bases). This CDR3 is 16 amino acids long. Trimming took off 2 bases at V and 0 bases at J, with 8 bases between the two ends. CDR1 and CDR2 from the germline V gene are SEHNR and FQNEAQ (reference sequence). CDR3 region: CASSLSRASGANVLTF. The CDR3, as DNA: TGTGCCAGCAGCTTATCCAGGGCCTCTGGGGCCAACGTCCTGACTTTC.

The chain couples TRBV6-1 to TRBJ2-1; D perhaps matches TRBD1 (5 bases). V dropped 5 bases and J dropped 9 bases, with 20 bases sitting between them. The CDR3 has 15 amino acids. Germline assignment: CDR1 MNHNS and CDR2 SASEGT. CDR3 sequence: CASSLSGAPLPEQFF. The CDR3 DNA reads TGTGCCAGCAGTCTATCTGGGGCCCCTTTGCCTGAGCAGTTCTTC.

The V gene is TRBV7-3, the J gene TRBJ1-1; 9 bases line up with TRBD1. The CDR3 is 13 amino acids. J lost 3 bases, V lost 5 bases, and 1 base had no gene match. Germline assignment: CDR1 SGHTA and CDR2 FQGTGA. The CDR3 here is CASSRTGDTEAFF. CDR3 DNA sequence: TGTGCCAGCAGCAGGACAGGGGACACTGAAGCTTTCTTT.